This record looks at one TCR beta chain sequence and its context. The sample is drawn from a study of shared clonotypes between healthy human individuals. TCRdb's copy holds only in-frame clones and misses some; the assay was immunoSEQ multiplex PCR. This sample has about 2.3 million clones, with approximately 93% found just once. Germline V gene lookup returns CDR1 SGHRS and CDR2 YFSETQ. The CDR3 runs to 16 residues. Trimming left V 0 bases short and J 3 bases short, with 13 bases between. V and J are TRBV5-1 and TRBJ2-1; D tentatively fits TRBD1 or TRBD2 (6 bases each). The sequence was obtained from a man between 18 and 29 years old in good health. Some clones in this sample may be carry-over from other donors' samples. The sequenced sample was naive CD4+ T cells from PBMCs. Stated subset: CD45RA+ positively selected. The DNA of the CDR3 is TGCGCCAGCAGCTTGGGAGGGGGAGGCGGCTACAATGAGCAGTTCTTC. As protein: CASSLGGGGGYNEQFF.